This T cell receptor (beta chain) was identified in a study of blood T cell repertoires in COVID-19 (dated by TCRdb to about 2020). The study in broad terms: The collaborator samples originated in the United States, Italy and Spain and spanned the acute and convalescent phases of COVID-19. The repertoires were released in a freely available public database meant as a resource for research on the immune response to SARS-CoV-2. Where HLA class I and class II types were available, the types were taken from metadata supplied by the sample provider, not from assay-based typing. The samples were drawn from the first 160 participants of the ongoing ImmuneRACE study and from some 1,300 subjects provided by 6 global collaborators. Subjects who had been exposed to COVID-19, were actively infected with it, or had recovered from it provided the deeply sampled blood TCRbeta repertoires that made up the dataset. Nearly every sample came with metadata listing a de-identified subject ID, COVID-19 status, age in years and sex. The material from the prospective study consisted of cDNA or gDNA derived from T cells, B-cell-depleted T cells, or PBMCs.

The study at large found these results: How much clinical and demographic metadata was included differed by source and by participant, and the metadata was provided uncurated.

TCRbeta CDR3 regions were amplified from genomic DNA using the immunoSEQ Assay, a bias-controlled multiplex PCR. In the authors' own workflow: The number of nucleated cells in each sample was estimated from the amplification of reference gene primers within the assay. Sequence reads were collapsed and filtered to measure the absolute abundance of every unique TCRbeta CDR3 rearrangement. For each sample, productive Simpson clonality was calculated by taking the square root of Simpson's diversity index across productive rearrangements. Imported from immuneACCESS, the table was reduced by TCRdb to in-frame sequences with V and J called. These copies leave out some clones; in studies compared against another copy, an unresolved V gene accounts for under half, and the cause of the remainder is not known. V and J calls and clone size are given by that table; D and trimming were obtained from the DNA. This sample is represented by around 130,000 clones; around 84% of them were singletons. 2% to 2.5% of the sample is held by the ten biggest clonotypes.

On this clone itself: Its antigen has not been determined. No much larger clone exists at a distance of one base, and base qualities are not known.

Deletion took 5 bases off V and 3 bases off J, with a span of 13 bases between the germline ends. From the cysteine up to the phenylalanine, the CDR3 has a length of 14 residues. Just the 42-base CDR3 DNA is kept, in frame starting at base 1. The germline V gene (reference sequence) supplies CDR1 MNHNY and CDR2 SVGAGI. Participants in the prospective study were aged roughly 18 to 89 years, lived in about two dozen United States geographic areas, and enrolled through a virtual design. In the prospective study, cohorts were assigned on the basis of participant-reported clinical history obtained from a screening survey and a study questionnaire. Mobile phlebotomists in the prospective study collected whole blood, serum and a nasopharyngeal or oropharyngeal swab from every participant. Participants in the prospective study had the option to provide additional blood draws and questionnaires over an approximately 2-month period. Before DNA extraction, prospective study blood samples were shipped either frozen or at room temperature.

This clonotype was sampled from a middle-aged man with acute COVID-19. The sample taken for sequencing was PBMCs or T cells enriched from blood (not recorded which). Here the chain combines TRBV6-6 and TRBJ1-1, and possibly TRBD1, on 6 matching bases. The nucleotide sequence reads TGTGCCAGCAGTCAATCTCACAGGGACACTGAAGCTTTCTTT. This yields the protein CASSQSHRDTEAFF.